These T cell receptor beta chains were read from a single sample in a study of OX40 agonist ivuxolimab in advanced cancers. TCRdb's table, derived via immunoSEQ multiplex PCR, lists solely in-frame clones and lacks some. Here the sample spans 60,000 to 70,000 clones, around 87% being singletons. Material: CD4+ or CD8+ T cells sorted from blood, obtained in a trial of the OX40 agonist ivuxolimab. The source is an adult with an advanced solid tumor such as melanoma, head and neck, liver or kidney cancer. Each CDR3 is given with its conserved first and last residue. D genes are given only for firm matches. Rows may omit the clone size; those that give it use once, few, many or a size class.

- | TRBJ2-2 | - | TRBV6-5 | TGTGCCAGCAGTTCCGTTCGTGGGATCGGGGAGCTGTTTTTT | CASSSVRGIGELFF
- | TRBJ2-7 | TRBD2 | TRBV11-3 | TGTGCCAGCAGCTTAGAAAGCGGGAGCTCCTACGAGCAGTACTTC | CASSLESGSSYEQYF
few | TRBJ1-5 | TRBD1 | TRBV18 | TGTGCCAGCTCACCACCGGGACAGCACAATCAGCCCCAGCATTTT | CASSPPGQHNQPQHF
- | TRBJ1-1 | - | TRBV7-3 | TGTGCCAGCAGCTTAACCGGCGGGACTGAAGCTTTCTTT | CASSLTGGTEAFF
once | TRBJ1-5 | - | TRBV19 | TGTGCCAGTAGTAGGGACGGAGATAGCAATCAGCCCCAGCATTTT | CASSRDGDSNQPQHF
- | TRBJ1-1 | - | TRBV4-1 | TGCGCCAGCAGCCAAGATTGGGGGGTTGGGACTGAAGCTTTCTTT | CASSQDWGVGTEAFF
- | TRBJ1-1 | - | TRBV13 | TGTGCCAGCAGCACGACTGGACAGAACACTGAAGCTTTCTTT | CASSTTGQNTEAFF
once | TRBJ1-1 | TRBD1 | TRBV11-3 | TGTGCCAGCAGCTTACCCTACGACAGGGGCCCTGAAGCTTTCTTT | CASSLPYDRGPEAFF
once | TRBJ2-3 | - | TRBV5-1 | TGCGCCAGCAGCTTGACTTCTCCGACAGAGACGCAGTATTTT | CASSLTSPTETQYF
- | TRBJ2-3 | TRBD2 | TRBV2 | TGTGCCAGCAGTTTCTCTAGCGGACTAAGCACAGATACGCAGTATTTT | CASSFSSGLSTDTQYF
- | TRBJ2-1 | TRBD2 | TRBV5-1 | TGCGCCAGCGACACTAGCGGCTACAATGAGCAGTTCTTC | CASDTSGYNEQFF